This TCR beta chain was recovered during a study of blood T cells in healthy people across ages. Through a sample-barcoded 5' primer and a J-beta primer mix, a second PCR was run for roughly 7 to 11 cycles. TCRdb redid the calling of the 5' RACE reads with MiXCR, one entry per CDR3 protein. Altogether more than 550,000 distinct CDR3 sequences are present, about 20% being singletons, with the ten largest covering less than 25%. Germline V gene sequence: CDR1 SNHLY, CDR2 FYNNEI. Trimming left V 5 bases short and J 10 bases short, with 14 bases between. CDR3 length equals 12 residues. This clonotype originated in a man in his 70s in good health. Sequences were obtained from blood. This rearrangement joins TRBV2 to TRBJ1-1; no clear D. This CDR3 is CASSQGWSAAFF. The CDR3 coding sequence is TGTGCCAGCAGTCAAGGCTGGTCGGCAGCTTTCTTT.